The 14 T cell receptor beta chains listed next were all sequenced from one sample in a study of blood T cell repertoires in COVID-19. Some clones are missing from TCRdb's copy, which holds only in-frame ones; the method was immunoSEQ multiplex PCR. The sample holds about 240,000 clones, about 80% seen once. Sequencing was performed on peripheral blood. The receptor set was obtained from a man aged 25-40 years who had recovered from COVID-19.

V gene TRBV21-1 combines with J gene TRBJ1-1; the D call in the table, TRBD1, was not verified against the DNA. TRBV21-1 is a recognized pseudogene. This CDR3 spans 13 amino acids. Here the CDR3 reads CASSKRDRDSAFF. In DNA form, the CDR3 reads TGTGCCAGCAGCAAACGGGACAGGGATTCGGCTTTCTTT.

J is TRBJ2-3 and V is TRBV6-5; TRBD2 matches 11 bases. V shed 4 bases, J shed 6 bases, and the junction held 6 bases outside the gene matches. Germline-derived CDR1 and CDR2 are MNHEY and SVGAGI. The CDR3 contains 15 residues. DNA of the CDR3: TGTGCCAGCAGTTGGGAGACTAGCGGGGCGGATACGCAGTATTTT. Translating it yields CASSWETSGADTQYF.

The CDR3 region is CASSPRGRDTDTQYF. CDR3 sequence (DNA): TGTGCCAGCAGCCCCAGGGGGCGGGACACAGATACGCAGTATTTT. The rearrangement links TRBV7-3 to TRBJ2-3; 8 nucleotides agree with TRBD1. The V and J ends lost 5 bases and 2 bases, in that order; junction bases with no gene match: 6. Germline V CDR1 and CDR2: SGHTA, FQGTGA. The CDR3 loop spans 15 amino acids.

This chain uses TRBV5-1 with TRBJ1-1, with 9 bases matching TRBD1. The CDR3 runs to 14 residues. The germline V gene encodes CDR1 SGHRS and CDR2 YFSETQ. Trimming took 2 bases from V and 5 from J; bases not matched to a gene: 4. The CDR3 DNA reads TGCGCCAGCAGCTTTGGGACAGGGAAAACTGAAGCTTTCTTT. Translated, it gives CASSFGTGKTEAFF.

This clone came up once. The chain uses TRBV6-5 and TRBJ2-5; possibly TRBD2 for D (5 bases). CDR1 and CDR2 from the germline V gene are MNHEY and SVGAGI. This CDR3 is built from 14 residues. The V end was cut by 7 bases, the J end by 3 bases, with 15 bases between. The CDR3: CASNRQREKETQYF. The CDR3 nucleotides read TGTGCCAGCAACCGACAAAGGGAGAAAGAGACCCAGTACTTC.

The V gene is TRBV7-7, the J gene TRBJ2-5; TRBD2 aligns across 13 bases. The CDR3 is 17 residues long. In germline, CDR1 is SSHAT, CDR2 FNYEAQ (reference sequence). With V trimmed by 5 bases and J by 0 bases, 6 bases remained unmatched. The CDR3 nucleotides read TGTGCCAGCAGCCAACAACTAGCGGGGGGGTACCAAGAGACCCAGTACTTC. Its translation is CASSQQLAGGYQETQYF.

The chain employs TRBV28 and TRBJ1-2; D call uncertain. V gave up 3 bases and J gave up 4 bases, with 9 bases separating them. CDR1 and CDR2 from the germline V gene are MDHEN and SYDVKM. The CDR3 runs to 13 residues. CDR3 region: CASSLAGFYGYTF. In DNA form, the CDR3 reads TGTGCCAGCAGTTTGGCAGGATTCTATGGCTACACCTTC.

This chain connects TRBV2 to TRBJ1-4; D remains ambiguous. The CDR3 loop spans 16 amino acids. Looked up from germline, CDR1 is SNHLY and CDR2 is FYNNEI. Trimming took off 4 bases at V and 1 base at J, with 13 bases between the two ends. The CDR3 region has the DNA TGTGCCAGCAGTGCTGGGGTCGGGGTAACTAATGAAAAACTGTTTTTT. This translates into CASSAGVGVTNEKLFF.

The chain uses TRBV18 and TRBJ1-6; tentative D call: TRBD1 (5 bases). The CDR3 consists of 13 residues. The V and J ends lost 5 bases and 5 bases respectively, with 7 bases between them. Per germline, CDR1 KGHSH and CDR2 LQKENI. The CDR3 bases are TGTGCCAGCTCAACCAGGGATAATTCACCCCTCCACTTT. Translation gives CASSTRDNSPLHF.

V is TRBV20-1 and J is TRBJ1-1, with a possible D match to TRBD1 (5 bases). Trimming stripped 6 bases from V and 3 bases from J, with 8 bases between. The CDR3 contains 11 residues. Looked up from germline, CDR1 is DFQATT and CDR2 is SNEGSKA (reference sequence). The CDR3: CSADRYTEAFF. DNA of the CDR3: TGCAGTGCCGACAGATACACTGAAGCTTTCTTT.

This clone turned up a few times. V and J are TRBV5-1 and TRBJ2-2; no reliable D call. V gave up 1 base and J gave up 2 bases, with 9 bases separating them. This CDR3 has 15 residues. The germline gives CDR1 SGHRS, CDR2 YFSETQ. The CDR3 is CASSLYQTNTGELFF. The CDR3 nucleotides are TGCGCCAGCAGCTTGTACCAGACTAACACCGGGGAGCTGTTTTTT.

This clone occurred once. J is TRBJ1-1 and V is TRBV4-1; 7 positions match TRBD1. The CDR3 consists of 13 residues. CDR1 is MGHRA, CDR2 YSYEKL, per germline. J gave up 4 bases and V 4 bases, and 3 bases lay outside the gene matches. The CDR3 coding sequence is TGCGCCAGCAGCCGACAGGGAAGCACTGAAGCTTTCTTT. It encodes CASSRQGSTEAFF.

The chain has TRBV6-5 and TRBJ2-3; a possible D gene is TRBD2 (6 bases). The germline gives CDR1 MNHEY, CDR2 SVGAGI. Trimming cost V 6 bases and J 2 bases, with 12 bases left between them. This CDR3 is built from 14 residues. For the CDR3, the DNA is TGTGCCAGCAGGAGGGCTAGCGCCACAGATACGCAGTATTTT. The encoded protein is CASRRASATDTQYF.

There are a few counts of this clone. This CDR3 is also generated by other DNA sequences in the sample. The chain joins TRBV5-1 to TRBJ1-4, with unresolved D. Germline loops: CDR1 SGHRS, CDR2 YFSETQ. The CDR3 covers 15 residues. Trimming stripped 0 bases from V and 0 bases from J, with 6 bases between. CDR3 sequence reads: CASSLDGATNEKLFF. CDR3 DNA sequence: TGCGCCAGCAGCTTGGACGGTGCAACTAATGAAAAACTGTTTTTT.